Sequencing of this T cell receptor (beta chain) was carried out in a study of control samples from healthy donors and cancer patients. Some clones are missing from TCRdb's copy, which holds only in-frame ones; the method was immunoSEQ multiplex PCR. Of around 90,000 clones in the sample, 86% were seen once. Trimming pared 0 bases from V and 7 bases from J, leaving 15 bases between. The CDR3 length is 15 residues. The germline V gene encodes CDR1 MNHEY and CDR2 SVGAGI. Material: blood. The receptor was derived from a man aged 25-45 years in good health. The chain joins TRBV6-5 to TRBJ1-2, with D maybe TRBD1 (5 bases). CDR3 loop: CASSYSARERPGYTF. For the CDR3, the DNA is TGTGCCAGCAGTTACTCTGCCAGGGAGAGGCCTGGCTACACCTTC.